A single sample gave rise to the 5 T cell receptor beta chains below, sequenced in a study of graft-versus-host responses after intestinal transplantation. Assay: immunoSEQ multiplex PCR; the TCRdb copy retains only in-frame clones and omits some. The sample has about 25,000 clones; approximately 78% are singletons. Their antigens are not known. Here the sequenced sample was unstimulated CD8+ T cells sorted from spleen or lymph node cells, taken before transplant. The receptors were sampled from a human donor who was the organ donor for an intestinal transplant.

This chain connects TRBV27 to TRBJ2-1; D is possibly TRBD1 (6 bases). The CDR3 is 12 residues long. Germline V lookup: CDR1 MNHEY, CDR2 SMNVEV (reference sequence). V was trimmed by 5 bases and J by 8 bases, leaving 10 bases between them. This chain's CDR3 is CASSPPGDEQFF. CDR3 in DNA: TGTGCCAGCAGTCCCCCAGGGGATGAGCAGTTCTTC.

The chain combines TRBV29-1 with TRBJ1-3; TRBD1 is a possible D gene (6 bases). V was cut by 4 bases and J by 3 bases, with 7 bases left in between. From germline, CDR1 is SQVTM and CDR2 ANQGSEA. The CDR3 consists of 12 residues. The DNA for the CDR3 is TGCAGCGTTGGGACAGTTGGAAACACCATATATTTT. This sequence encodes CSVGTVGNTIYF.

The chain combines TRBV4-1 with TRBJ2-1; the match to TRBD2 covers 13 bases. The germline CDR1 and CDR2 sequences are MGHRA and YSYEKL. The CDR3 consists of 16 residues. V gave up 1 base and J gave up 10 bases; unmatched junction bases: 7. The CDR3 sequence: CASSQGTSGSWGEQFF. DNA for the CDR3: TGCGCCAGCAGCCAAGGGACTAGCGGGAGTTGGGGAGAGCAGTTCTTC.

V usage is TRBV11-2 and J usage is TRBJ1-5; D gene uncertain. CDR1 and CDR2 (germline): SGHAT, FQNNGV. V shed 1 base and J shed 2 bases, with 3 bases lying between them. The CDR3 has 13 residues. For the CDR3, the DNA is TGTGCCAGCAGCTTAGGACGCAATCAGCCCCAGCATTTT. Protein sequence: CASSLGRNQPQHF.

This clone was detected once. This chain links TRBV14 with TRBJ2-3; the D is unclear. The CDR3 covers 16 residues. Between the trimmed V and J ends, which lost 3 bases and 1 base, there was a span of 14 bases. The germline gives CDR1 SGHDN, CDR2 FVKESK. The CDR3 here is CASSQWTEGGTDTQYF. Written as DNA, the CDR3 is TGTGCCAGCAGCCAGTGGACCGAAGGAGGCACAGATACGCAGTATTTT.